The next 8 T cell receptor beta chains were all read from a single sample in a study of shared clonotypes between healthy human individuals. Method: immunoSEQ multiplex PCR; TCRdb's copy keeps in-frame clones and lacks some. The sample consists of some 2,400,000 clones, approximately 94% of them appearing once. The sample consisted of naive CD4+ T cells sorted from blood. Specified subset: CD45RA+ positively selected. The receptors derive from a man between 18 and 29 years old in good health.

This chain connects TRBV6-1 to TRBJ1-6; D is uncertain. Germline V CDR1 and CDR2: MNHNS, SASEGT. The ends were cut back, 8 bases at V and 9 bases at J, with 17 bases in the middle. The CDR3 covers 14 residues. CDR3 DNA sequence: TGTGCCAGCCTCTCTGACCGCTTCTCTTCACCCCTCCACTTT. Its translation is CASLSDRFSSPLHF.

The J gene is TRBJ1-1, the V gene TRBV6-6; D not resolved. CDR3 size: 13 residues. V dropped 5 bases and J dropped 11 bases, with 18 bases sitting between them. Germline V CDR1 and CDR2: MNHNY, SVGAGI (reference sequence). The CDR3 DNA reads TGTGCCAGCAGTAACACAGAAAGGATCGGGGCTTTCTTT. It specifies CASSNTERIGAFF.

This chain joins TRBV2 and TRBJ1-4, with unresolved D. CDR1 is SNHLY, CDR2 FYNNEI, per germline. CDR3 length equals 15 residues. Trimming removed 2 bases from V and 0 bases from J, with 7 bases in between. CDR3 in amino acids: CASSESQATNEKLFF. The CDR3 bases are TGTGCCAGCAGTGAAAGCCAGGCAACTAATGAAAAACTGTTTTTT.

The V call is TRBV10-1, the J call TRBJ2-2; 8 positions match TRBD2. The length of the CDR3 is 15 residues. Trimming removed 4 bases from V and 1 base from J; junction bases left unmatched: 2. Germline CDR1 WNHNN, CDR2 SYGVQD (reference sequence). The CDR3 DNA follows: TGCGCCAGCAGTGTGAGCGGGAGGAACACCGGGGAGCTGTTTTTT. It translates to CASSVSGRNTGELFF.

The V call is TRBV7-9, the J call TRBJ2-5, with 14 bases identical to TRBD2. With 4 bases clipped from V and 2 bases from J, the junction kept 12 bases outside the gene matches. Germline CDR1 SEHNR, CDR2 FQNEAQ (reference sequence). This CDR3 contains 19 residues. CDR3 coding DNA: TGTGCCAGCAGCTCAATCTCCGGGACTAGCGGGGGTCTTCAAGAGACCCAGTACTTC. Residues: CASSSISGTSGGLQETQYF.

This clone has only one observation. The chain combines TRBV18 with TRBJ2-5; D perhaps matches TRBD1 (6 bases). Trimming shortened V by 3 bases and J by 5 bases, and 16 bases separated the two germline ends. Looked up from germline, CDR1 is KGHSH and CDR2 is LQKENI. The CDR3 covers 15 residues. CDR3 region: CASSPIQGVRETQYF. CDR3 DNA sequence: TGTGCCAGCTCACCTATACAGGGAGTGAGGGAGACCCAGTACTTC.

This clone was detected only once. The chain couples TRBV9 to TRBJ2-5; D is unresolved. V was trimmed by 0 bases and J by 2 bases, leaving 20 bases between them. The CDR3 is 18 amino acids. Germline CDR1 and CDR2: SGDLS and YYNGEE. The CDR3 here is CASSVASHDPAPQETQYF. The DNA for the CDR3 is TGTGCCAGCAGCGTAGCTTCCCACGATCCAGCACCTCAAGAGACCCAGTACTTC.

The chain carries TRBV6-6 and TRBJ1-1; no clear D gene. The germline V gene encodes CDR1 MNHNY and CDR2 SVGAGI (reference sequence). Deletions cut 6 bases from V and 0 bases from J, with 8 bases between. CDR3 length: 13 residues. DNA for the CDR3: TGTGCCAGCAGCACAGACATGAACACTGAAGCTTTCTTT. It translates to CASSTDMNTEAFF.